This TCR beta chain originates from a study of shared clonotypes between healthy human individuals. The assay was immunoSEQ multiplex PCR, and TCRdb's table has in-frame clones only and misses some. The sample lists fewer than 1.8 million clones; roughly 98.5% were seen once. The CDR3 loop spans 17 amino acids. V was clipped by 5 bases and J by 4 bases; unmatched bases: 13. Germline V gene sequence: CDR1 SGHTA, CDR2 FQGNSA. The chain links TRBV7-2 to TRBJ2-5; 10 bases align to TRBD2. The sequenced material came from naive CD4+ T cells sorted from blood. Specified subset: CD45RA+ positively selected. The TCR comes from a man aged 25 to 40 in good health. This chain's CDR3 is CASSPRGTSVPRETQYF. CDR3 in DNA: TGTGCCAGCAGCCCCCGAGGGACTAGCGTCCCCAGAGAGACCCAGTACTTC.